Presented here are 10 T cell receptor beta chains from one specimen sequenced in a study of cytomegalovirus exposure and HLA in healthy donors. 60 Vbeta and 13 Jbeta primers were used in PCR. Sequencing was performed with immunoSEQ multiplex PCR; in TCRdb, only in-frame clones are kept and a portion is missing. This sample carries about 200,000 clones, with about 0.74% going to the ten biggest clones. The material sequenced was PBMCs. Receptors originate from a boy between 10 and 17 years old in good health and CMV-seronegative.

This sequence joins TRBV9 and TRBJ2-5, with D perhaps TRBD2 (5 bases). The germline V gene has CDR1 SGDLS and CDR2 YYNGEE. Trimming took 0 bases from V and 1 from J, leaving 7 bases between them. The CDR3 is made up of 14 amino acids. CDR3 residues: CASSVEAAQETQYF. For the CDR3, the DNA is TGTGCCAGCAGCGTAGAAGCGGCCCAAGAGACCCAGTACTTC.

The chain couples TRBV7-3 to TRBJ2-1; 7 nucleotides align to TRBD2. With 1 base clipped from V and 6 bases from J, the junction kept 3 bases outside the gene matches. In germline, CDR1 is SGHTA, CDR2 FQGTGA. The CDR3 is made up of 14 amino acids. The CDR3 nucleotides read TGTGCCAGCAGCTTAAGAGGACTAGTCAATGAGCAGTTCTTC. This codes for CASSLRGLVNEQFF. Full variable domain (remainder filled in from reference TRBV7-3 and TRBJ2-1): GAGVSQTPSNKVTEKGKYVELRCDPISGHTALYWYRQSLGQGPEFLIYFQGTGAADDSGLPNDRFFAVRPEGSVSTLKIQRTERGDSAVYLCASSLRGLVNEQFFGPGTRLTVL.

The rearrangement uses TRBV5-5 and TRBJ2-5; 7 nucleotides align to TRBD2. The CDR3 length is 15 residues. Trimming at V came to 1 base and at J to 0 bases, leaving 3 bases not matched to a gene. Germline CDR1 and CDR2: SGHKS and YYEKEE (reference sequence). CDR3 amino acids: CASSLWGGDQETQYF. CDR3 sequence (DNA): TGTGCCAGCAGCTTGTGGGGAGGGGACCAAGAGACCCAGTACTTC.

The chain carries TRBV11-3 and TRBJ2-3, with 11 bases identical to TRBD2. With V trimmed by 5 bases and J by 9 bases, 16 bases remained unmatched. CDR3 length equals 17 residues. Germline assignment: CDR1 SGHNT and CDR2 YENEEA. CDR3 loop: CASSRTLSGGVPGTQYF. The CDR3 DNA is TGTGCCAGCAGCCGAACCCTTAGCGGGGGGGTCCCGGGGACGCAGTATTTT.

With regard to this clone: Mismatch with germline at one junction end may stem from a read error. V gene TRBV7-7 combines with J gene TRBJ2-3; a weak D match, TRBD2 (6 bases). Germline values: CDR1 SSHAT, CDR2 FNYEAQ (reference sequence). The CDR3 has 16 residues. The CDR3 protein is CASSPGARGRADTQYF. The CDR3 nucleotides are TGTGCTAGCAGCCCCGGGGCGCGGGGTAGGGCAGATACGCAGTATTTT.

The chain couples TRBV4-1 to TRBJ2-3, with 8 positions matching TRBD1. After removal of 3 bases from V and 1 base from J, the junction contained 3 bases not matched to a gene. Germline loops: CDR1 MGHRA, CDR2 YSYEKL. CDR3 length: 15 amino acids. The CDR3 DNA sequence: TGCGCCAGCAGCCAGGAGGGACAGGGCACAGATACGCAGTATTTT. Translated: CASSQEGQGTDTQYF.

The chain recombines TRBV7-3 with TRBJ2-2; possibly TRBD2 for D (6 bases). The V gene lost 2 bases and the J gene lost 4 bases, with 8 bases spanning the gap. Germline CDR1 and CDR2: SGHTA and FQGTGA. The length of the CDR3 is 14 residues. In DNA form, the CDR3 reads TGTGCCAGCAGCTTAGCGGGGATCACCGGGGAGCTGTTTTTT. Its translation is CASSLAGITGELFF. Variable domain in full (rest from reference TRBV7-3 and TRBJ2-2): GAGVSQTPSNKVTEKGKYVELRCDPISGHTALYWYRQSLGQGPEFLIYFQGTGAADDSGLPNDRFFAVRPEGSVSTLKIQRTERGDSAVYLCASSLAGITGELFFGEGSRLTVL.

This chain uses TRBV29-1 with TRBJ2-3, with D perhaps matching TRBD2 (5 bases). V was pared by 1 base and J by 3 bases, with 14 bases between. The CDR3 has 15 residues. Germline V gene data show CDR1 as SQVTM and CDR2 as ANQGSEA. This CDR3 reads CSVEGGMTTTDTQYF. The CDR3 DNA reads TGCAGCGTTGAAGGAGGGATGACTACAACAGATACGCAGTATTTT.

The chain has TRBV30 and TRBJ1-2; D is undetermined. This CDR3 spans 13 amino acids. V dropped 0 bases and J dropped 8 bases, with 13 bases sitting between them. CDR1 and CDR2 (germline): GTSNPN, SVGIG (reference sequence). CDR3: CAWSVARGRGYTF. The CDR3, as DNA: TGTGCCTGGAGTGTAGCCCGGGGTCGGGGCTACACCTTC. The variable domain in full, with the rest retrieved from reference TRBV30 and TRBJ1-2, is SQTIHQWPATLVQPVGSPLSLECTVEGTSNPNLYWYRQAAGRGLQLLFYSVGIGQISSEVPQNLSASRPQDRQFILSSKKLLLSDSGFYLCAWSVARGRGYTFGSGTRLTVV.

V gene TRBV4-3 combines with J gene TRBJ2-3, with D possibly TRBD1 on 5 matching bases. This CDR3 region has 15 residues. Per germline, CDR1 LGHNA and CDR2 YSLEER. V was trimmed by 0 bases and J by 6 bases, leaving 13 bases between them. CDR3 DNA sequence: TGCGCCAGCAGCCAAGATGCCAGGGCAGAGGATACGCAGTATTTT. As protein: CASSQDARAEDTQYF.